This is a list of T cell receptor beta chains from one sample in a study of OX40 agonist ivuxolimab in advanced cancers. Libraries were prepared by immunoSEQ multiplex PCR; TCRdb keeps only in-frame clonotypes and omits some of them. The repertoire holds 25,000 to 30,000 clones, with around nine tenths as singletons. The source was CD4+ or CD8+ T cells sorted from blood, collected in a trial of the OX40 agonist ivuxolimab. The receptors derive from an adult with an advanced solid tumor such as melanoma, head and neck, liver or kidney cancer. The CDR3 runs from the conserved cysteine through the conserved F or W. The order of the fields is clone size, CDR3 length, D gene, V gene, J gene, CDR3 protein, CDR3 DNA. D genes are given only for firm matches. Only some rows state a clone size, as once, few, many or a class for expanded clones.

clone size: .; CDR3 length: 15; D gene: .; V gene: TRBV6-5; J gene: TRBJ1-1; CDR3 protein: CASSYGGWGSTEAFF; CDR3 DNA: TGTGCCAGCAGTTATGGTGGTTGGGGAAGCACTGAAGCTTTCTTT
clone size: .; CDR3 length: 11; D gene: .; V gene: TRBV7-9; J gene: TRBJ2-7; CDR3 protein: CASSPAGEQYF; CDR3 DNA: TGTGCCAGCAGCCCCGCGGGCGAGCAGTACTTC
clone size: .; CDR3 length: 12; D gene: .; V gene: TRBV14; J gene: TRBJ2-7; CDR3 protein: CASSSQVYEQYF; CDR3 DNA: TGTGCCAGCAGCTCGCAGGTCTACGAGCAGTACTTC
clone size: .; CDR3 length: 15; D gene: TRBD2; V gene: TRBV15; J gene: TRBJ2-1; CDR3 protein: CATSPRGGGYNEQFF; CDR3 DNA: TGTGCCACCAGCCCCCGAGGCGGGGGGTACAATGAGCAGTTCTTC
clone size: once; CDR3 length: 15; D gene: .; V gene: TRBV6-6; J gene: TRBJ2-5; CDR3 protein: CASSYSGGPEETQYF; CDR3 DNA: TGTGCCAGCAGTTATAGTGGCGGACCAGAGGAGACCCAGTACTTC
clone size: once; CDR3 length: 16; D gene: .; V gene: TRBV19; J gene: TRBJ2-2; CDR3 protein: CASSVTGTLNTGELFF; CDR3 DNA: TGTGCCAGTAGTGTAACCGGGACCCTAAACACCGGGGAGCTGTTTTTT
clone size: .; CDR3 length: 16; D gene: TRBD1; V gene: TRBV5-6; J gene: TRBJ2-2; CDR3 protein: CASTFLGTGNTGELFF; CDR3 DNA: TGTGCCAGCACCTTCCTAGGGACAGGGAACACCGGGGAGCTGTTTTTT
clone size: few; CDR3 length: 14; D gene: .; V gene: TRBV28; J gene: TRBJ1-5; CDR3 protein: CASSGQRSNQPQHF; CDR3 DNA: TGTGCCAGCAGTGGACAGCGTAGCAATCAGCCCCAGCATTTT
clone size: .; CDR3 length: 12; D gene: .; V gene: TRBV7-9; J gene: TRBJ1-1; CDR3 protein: CASSPMGTEAFF; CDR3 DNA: TGTGCCAGCAGCCCCATGGGCACTGAAGCTTTCTTT
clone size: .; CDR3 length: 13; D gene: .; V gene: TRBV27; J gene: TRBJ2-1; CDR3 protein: CASSTRGTNEQFF; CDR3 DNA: TGTGCCAGCAGTACTAGGGGGACCAATGAGCAGTTCTTC
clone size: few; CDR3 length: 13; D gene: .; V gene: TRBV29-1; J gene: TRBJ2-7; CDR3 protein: CSVVGIGSYEQYF; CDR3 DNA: TGCAGCGTTGTAGGCATCGGCTCCTACGAGCAGTACTTC
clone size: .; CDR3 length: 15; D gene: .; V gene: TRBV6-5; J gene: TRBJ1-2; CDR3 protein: CASSYGAGGNYGYTF; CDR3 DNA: TGTGCCAGCAGTTACGGCGCTGGGGGGAACTATGGCTACACCTTC
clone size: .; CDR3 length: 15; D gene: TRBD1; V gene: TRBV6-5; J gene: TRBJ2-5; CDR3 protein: CASSYPPGGAETQYF; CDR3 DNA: TGTGCCAGCAGTTACCCTCCAGGGGGCGCGGAGACCCAGTACTTC
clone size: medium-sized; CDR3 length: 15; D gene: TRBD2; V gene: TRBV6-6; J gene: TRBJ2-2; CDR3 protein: CASSLAGENTGELFF; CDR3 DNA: TGTGCCAGCAGTTTAGCGGGAGAGAACACCGGGGAGCTGTTTTTT
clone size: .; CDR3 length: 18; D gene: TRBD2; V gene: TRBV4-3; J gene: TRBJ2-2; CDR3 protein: CASSQGGAGGRNTGELFF; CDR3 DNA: TGCGCCAGCAGCCAAGGGGGCGCGGGGGGGCGGAACACCGGGGAGCTGTTTTTT
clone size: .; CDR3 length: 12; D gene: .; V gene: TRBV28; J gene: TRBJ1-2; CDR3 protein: CASSSGTSNLTF; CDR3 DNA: TGTGCCAGCAGCTCCGGGACGAGCAATTTAACCTTC
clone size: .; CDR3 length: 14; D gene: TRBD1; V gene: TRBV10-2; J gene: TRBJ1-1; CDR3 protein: CASSEWTGSTEAFF; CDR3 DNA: TGCGCCAGCAGTGAGTGGACAGGGAGCACTGAAGCTTTCTTT
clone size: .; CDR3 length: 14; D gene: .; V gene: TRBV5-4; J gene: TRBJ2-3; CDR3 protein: CASSLGGLADTQYF; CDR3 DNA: TGTGCCAGCAGCTTGGGAGGGTTAGCAGATACGCAGTATTTT
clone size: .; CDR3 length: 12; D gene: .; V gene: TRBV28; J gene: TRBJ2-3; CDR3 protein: CASTPPRGTQYF; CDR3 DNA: TGTGCCAGCACCCCGCCACGGGGGACGCAGTATTTT
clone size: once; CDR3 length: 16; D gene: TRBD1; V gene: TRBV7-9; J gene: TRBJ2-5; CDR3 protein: CASSLADRGLGETQYF; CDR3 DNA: TGTGCCAGCAGCTTAGCGGACAGGGGGCTCGGGGAGACCCAGTACTTC
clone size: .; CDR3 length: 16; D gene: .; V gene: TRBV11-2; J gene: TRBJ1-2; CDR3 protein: CASSYRIGDTNYGYTF; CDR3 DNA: TGTGCCAGCAGCTACCGAATAGGGGACACTAACTATGGCTACACCTTC
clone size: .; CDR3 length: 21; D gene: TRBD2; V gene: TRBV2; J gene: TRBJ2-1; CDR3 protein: CASSDGPGGGKLAGLYNEQFF; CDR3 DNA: TGTGCCAGCAGTGATGGCCCCGGCGGCGGAAAGCTAGCGGGCCTGTACAATGAGCAGTTCTTC
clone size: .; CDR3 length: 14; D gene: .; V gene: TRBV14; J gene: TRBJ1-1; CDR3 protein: CASSHYSQGTEAFF; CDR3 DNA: TGTGCCAGCAGCCATTACAGCCAAGGGACTGAAGCTTTCTTT
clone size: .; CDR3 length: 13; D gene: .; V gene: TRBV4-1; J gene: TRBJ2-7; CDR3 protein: CASSPPGTYEQYF; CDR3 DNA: TGCGCCAGCAGCCCCCCGGGGACCTACGAGCAGTACTTC
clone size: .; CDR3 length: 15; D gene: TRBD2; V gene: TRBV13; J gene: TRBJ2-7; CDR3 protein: CASSPRLAGREEQYF; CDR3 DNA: TGTGCCAGCAGCCCCAGACTAGCGGGGAGGGAAGAGCAGTACTTC
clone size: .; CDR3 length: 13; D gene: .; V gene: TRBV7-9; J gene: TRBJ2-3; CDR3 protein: CASSLDPEDTQYF; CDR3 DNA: TGTGCCAGCAGCTTAGATCCCGAAGATACGCAGTATTTT
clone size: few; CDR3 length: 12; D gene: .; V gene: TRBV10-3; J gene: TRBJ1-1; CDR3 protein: CATVTGLPEAFF; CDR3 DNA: TGTGCCACCGTGACAGGACTCCCTGAAGCTTTCTTT
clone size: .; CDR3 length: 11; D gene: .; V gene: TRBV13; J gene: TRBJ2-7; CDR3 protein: CASSLAAEQYF; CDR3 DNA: TGTGCCAGCAGCTTAGCTGCCGAGCAGTACTTC
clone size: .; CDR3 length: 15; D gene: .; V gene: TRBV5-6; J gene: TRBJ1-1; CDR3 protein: CASSLGPGMNTEAFF; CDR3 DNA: TGTGCCAGCAGCTTGGGCCCGGGTATGAACACTGAAGCTTTCTTT
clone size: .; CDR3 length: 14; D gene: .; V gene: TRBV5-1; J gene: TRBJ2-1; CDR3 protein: CASSRDGSYNEQFF; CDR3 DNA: TGCGCCAGCAGCCGGGACGGATCCTACAATGAGCAGTTCTTC
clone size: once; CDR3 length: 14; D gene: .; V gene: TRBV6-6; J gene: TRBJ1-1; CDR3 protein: CASRFLGEYTEAFF; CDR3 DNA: TGTGCCAGCAGATTCTTGGGGGAATACACTGAAGCTTTCTTT
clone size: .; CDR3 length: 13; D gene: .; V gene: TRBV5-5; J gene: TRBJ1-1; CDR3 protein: CASSLGLNTEAFF; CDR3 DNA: TGTGCCAGCAGCTTGGGGCTCAACACTGAAGCTTTCTTT
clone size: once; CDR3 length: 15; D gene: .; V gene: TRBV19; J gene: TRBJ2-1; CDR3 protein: CASSTGTPLYNEQFF; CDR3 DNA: TGTGCCAGTAGTACCGGGACTCCTCTCTACAATGAGCAGTTCTTC
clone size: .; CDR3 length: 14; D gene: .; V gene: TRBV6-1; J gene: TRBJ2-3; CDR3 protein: CASSEGGLTDTQYF; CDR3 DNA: TGTGCCAGCAGTGAAGGTGGCCTCACAGATACGCAGTATTTT
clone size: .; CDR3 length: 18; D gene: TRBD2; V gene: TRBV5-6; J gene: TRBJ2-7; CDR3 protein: CASSLLAGGPIGVDEQYF; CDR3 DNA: TGTGCCAGCAGCTTGCTAGCGGGGGGACCCATTGGGGTCGACGAGCAGTACTTC
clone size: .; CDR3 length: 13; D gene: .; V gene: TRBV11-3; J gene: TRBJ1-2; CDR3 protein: CASSLPGGYGYTF; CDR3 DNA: TGTGCCAGCAGCTTACCGGGGGGCTATGGCTACACCTTC
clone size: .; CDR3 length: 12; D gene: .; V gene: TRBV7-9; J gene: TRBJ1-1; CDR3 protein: CASSPRGVEAFF; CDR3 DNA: TGTGCCAGCAGCCCGAGGGGGGTCGAAGCTTTCTTT
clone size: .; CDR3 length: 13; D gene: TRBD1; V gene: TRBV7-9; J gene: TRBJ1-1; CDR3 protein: CATRQGWNTEAFF; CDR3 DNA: TGTGCCACTCGACAGGGCTGGAACACTGAAGCTTTCTTT
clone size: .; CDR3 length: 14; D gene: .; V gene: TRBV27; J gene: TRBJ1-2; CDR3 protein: CASSPRGPGYGYTF; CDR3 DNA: TGTGCCAGCAGCCCCCGGGGCCCGGGCTATGGCTACACCTTC
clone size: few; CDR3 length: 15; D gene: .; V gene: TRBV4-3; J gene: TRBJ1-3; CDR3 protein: CASSQSEGEGNTIYF; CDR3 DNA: TGCGCCAGCAGCCAAAGTGAGGGCGAGGGAAACACCATATATTTT
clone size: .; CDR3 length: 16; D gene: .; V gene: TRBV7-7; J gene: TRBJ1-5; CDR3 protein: CASSLDLETGEQPQHF; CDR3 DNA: TGTGCTAGCAGCTTAGACTTGGAGACAGGAGAACAGCCCCAGCATTTT
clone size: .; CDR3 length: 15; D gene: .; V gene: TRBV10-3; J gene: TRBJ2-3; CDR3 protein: CAISEFSDQTDTQYF; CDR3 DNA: TGTGCCATCAGTGAGTTTAGCGACCAGACAGATACGCAGTATTTT
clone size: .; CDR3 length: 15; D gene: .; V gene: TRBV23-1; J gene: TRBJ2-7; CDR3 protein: CASSHKQGPPYEQYF; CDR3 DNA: TGCGCCAGCAGTCATAAACAGGGACCCCCCTACGAGCAGTACTTC
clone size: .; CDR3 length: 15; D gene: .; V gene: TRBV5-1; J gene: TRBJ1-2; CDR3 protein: CASSYGTYSNYGYTF; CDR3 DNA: TGCGCCAGCAGCTACGGGACTTACTCTAACTATGGCTACACCTTC
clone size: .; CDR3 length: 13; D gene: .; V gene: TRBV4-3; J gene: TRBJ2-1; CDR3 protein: CASSSRTNNEQFF; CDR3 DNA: TGCGCCAGCAGCTCTCGTACAAACAATGAGCAGTTCTTC
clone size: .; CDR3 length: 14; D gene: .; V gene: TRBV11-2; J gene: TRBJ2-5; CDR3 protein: CASSLRPGAETQYF; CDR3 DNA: TGTGCCAGCAGCCTACGGCCGGGAGCGGAGACCCAGTACTTC
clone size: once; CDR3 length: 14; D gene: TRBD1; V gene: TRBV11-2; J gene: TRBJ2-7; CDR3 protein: CASSLGTGGYEQYF; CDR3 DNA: TGTGCCAGCAGCTTAGGGACAGGGGGCTACGAGCAGTACTTC
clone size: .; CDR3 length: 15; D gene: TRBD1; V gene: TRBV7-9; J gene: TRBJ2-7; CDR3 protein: CASSPGQGTYYEQYF; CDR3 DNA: TGTGCCAGCAGCCCCGGACAGGGGACGTACTACGAGCAGTACTTC
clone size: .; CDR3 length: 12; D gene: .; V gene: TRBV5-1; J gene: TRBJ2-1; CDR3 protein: CASSLEGNEQFF; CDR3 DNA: TGCGCCAGCAGCTTGGAAGGGAATGAGCAGTTCTTC
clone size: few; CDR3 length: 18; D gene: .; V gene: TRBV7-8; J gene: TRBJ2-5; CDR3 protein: CASSLRQNVLQNQETQYF; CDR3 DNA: TGTGCCAGCAGCTTACGGCAGAACGTTCTCCAAAACCAAGAGACCCAGTACTTC
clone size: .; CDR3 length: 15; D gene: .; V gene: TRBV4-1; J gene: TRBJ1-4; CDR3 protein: CASSQPAGRNEKLFF; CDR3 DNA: TGCGCCAGCAGCCAACCGGCAGGTCGAAATGAAAAACTGTTTTTT
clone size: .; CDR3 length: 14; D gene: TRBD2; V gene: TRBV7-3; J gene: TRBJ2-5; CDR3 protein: CASSPSGGAETQYF; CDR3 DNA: TGTGCCAGCAGCCCTAGCGGGGGGGCCGAGACCCAGTACTTC
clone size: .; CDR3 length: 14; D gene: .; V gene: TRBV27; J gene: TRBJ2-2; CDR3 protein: CASSFRGPTGELFF; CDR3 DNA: TGTGCCAGCAGTTTCCGGGGGCCCACCGGGGAGCTGTTTTTT
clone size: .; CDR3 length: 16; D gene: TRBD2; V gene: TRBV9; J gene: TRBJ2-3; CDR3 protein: CASSSRLAGGTDTQYF; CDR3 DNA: TGTGCCAGCAGCTCTCGACTAGCGGGAGGGACAGATACGCAGTATTTT
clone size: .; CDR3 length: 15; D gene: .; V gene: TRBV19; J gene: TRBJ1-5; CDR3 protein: CASSLAPYSNQPQHF; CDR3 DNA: TGTGCCAGTAGTCTAGCCCCTTATAGCAATCAGCCCCAGCATTTT